The TCR beta chain under discussion was sequenced for a study of somatic mutations in cytotoxic T cells in rheumatoid arthritis. Broader study findings: Within 8 of 65 patients, the single biggest CD8+ clone made up more than 20% of CD8+ cells.

Germline lookup yields CDR1 SGHVS and CDR2 FQNEAQ. The CDR3 length is 10 residues. Trimming stripped 1 base from V and 8 bases from J, with 0 bases between. Sequencing used immunoSEQ multiplex PCR; TCRdb keeps in-frame clones, though not all of them. The sample yields 4,000 to 5,000 clones, around 80% seen once. On this clone itself: Its antigen remains unknown.

What was sequenced was CD8+ T cells sorted from blood. This sequence joins TRBV7-8 and TRBJ2-1; D is unresolved. The sequence came from an adult with rheumatoid arthritis. CDR3 sequence reads: CASSLDEQFF. DNA of the CDR3: TGTGCCAGCAGCTTAGATGAGCAGTTCTTC.